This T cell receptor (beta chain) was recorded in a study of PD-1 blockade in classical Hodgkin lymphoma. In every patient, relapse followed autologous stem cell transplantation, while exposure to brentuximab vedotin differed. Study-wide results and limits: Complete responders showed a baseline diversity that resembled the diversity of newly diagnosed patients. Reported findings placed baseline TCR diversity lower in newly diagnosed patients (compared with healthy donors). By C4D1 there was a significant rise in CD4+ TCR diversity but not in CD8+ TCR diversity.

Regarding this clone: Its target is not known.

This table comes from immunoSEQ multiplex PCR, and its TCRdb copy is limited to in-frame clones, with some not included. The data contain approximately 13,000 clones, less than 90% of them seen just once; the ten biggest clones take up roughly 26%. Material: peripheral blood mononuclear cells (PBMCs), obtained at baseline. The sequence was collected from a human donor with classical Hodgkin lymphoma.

The CDR3 sequence is CASMDNMNTEAFF. The CDR3, as DNA: TGTGCCAGCATGGACAACATGAACACTGAAGCTTTCTTT. This sequence joins TRBV27 and TRBJ1-1; D may be TRBD1 (5 bases). The CDR3 has 13 amino acids. Per the germline V gene, CDR1 is MNHEY and CDR2 is SMNVEV (reference sequence). V was trimmed by 7 bases and J by 0 bases, leaving 9 bases between them.